This T cell receptor beta chain appears in the sequencing data of a study of T cell repertoires in cytomegalovirus infection. For the study at large: Through public TCR beta signatures, both CMV infection and matching HLA type were indicated.

Study findings and constraints: Dominating the ex vivo response were TCR beta clonotypes that were CMV-specific and HLA-C-restricted. Carriers of CMV and the relevant HLA type were discriminated by public TCR beta frequency.

As regards this clonotype: Its antigen is not identified.

CDR3 length: 13 amino acids. The ends were cut back, 3 bases at V and 10 bases at J, with 15 bases in the middle. Germline lookup yields CDR1 KGHSH and CDR2 LQKENI. TCRdb re-derived calls from the reads in MiXCR, one entry per CDR3 protein. The table shows 150,000 to 200,000 distinct CDR3 sequences, with 28% occurring only once. This sequence originates from a human donor in good health (CMV status not recorded). Some clones in this sample may be carry-over from other donors' samples. The chain is built from TRBV18 and TRBJ2-5; TRBD1 might be the D (6 bases). Sequencing was carried out using PBMCs. The CDR3 region has the DNA TGTGCCAGCTCACCGGGACACGGGCAGGACCAGTACTTC. This codes for CASSPGHGQDQYF.